These 24 T cell receptor beta chains share one sample of origin, sequenced in a study of circulating CD8 cells and anti-PD-1 response in melanoma. Four subsets defined by PD-1 and/or TIGIT were sorted from live CD3+CD8+TCRalphabeta+ cells. Each library started from roughly 16 ng of total RNA using the QIAseq Immune Repertoire TCR panel. Using its own MiXCR run on the reads, TCRdb lists one record per CDR3 protein. This table holds some 440 distinct CDR3 sequences, 4.6% found once. The material was CD8+ T cells from PBMCs, obtained at baseline or after one month of anti-PD-1 therapy (not recorded which). These receptors were taken from a human donor with melanoma.

By proportion, this clonotype is large. The rearrangement uses TRBV12-3 or TRBV12-4 and TRBJ2-7; D is unresolved. The germline V and J ends were trimmed by 5 bases and 4 bases, with 6 bases remaining between them. The CDR3 has 11 amino acids. In DNA, the CDR3 is TGTGCCAGCAGTCCCTATTACGAGCAGTACTTC. Its translation is CASSPYYEQYF.

The gene calls are TRBV7-2 and TRBJ2-3; TRBD2 agrees at 13 bases. The V gene end was trimmed by 5 bases and the J gene end by 2 bases; junction bases not matched to a gene: 7. This CDR3 contains 17 residues. The V gene's germline CDR1 is SGHTA and CDR2 FQGNSA. The CDR3 sequence: CASSLPTSGGSTDTQYF. CDR3 DNA sequence: TGTGCCAGCAGCCTCCCGACTAGCGGGGGGTCCACAGATACGCAGTATTTT.

Relative to its sample, this clonotype is large. This sequence joins TRBV19 and TRBJ1-1; D gene ambiguous. Looked up from germline, CDR1 is LNHDA and CDR2 is SQIVND (reference sequence). The CDR3 is 14 residues long. V dropped 6 bases and J dropped 3 bases, with 14 bases sitting between them. The CDR3 loop reads CASRDDISDTEAFF. CDR3 coding DNA: TGTGCCAGTAGGGACGATATTAGCGACACTGAAGCTTTCTTT.

By share, this clonotype counts as large. The DNA for the CDR3 is TGTGCCAGCACTTCCCCGGGACAGGGCACAGATACGCAGTATTTT. It translates to CASTSPGQGTDTQYF. V is TRBV28 and J is TRBJ2-3, with TRBD1 identical over 8 bases. This CDR3 has 15 residues. The germline V gene has CDR1 MDHEN and CDR2 SYDVKM. The V and J ends lost 7 bases and 1 base, in that order; junction bases with no gene match: 7.

In its sample, this clonotype ranks as large. The J gene is TRBJ2-7, the V gene TRBV27; D is possibly TRBD1 or TRBD2 (6 bases each). The V gene lost 5 bases and the J gene lost 4 bases, with 18 bases spanning the gap. This CDR3 has 15 residues. CDR1 is MNHEY and CDR2 is SMNVEV in the germline V gene (reference sequence). CDR3 amino acids: CASSPRGGRGYEQYF. CDR3 nucleotides: TGTGCCAGCAGTCCCCGAGGGGGGAGAGGGTACGAGCAGTACTTC.

By share of the sample, this clonotype is medium-sized. This rearrangement joins TRBV19 to TRBJ1-5; D is undetermined. The CDR3 consists of 15 residues. V gave up 3 bases and J gave up 1 base, with 10 bases separating them. Germline V gives CDR1 LNHDA, CDR2 SQIVND (reference sequence). CDR3 amino acids: CASSIGTASNQPQHF. The CDR3 nucleotides are TGTGCCAGTAGTATTGGAACAGCCAGCAATCAGCCCCAGCATTTT.

This clonotype is labeled as medium-sized. The rearrangement joins TRBV29-1 to TRBJ1-2, with TRBD1 matching 7 bases. Germline loops: CDR1 SQVTM, CDR2 ANQGSEA. This CDR3 is built from 12 residues. V lost 7 bases and J lost 4; bases outside the gene matches: 6. CDR3 DNA: TGCAGCGCCGGGACAGACCTCTATGGCTACACCTTC. This translates into CSAGTDLYGYTF.

By share, this clonotype ranks as medium-sized (0.01 to 0.1%). The chain carries TRBV6-1 and TRBJ2-7; 10 positions agree with TRBD2. The length of the CDR3 is 15 residues. Germline CDR1 and CDR2: MNHNS and SASEGT. Trimming cost V 5 bases and J 6 bases; bases outside gene matches: 10. The CDR3 reads CASSSSAGGPGEQYF. The DNA for the CDR3 is TGTGCCAGCAGTTCATCAGCGGGAGGGCCTGGCGAGCAGTACTTC.

In its sample, this clonotype is medium-sized. A single base separates this from a much larger clone, so it may be a read error. No conserved phenylalanine or tryptophan ends this CDR3, so it is likely a read error. The J gene is TRBJ2-7, the V gene TRBV27; D possibly uses TRBD1 or TRBD2 (6 bases each). This CDR3 region has 15 residues. The V end lost 5 bases, the J end lost 4 bases, and 18 bases lay between the germline ends. Per the germline V gene, CDR1 is MNHEY and CDR2 is SMNVEV (reference sequence). CDR3 nucleotides: TGTGCCAGCAGTCCCCGAGGGGGGAGAGGGTACGAGCAGTACTCC. It translates to CASSPRGGRGYEQYS.

This clonotype is large by share. The chain employs TRBV7-9 and TRBJ1-6, with a tentative D call TRBD1 (6 bases). This CDR3 region has 16 residues. Germline V gene data show CDR1 as SEHNR and CDR2 as FQNEAQ (reference sequence). V gave up 5 bases and J gave up 6 bases, with 17 bases separating them. The CDR3 DNA sequence: TGTGCCAGCAGCATACTACCGACAGGACCTAATTCACCCCTCCACTTT. Residues: CASSILPTGPNSPLHF.

This clonotype is classed as large. J is TRBJ2-1 and V is TRBV13; unclear D gene. V was cut by 3 bases and J by 7 bases, with 10 bases left in between. Germline V CDR1 and CDR2: PRHDT, FYEKMQ (reference sequence). The CDR3 runs 13 residues. Here the CDR3 DNA reads TGTGCCAGCAGCTTTTACCACCCAAATGAGCAGTTCTTC. Amino acid sequence: CASSFYHPNEQFF.

This clonotype is large in the sample. The CDR3 DNA reads TGCAGCGCCCAGGTGGACTATTTTAACTATGGCTACACCTTC. Translated: CSAQVDYFNYGYTF. V gene TRBV29-1 combines with J gene TRBJ1-2; D is unclear. CDR1 SQVTM and CDR2 ANQGSEA come from the germline V gene. V dropped 7 bases and J dropped 1 base, with 16 bases sitting between them. The CDR3 consists of 14 residues.

This clonotype is large within its sample. The J gene is TRBJ2-7, the V gene TRBV20-1; D unresolved. Germline values: CDR1 DFQATT, CDR2 SNEGSKA (reference sequence). Trimming took 5 bases from V and 5 from J, leaving 7 bases between them. The CDR3 covers 10 residues. The CDR3 sequence is CSAGRDEQYF. The CDR3 DNA reads TGCAGTGCTGGGCGCGACGAGCAGTACTTC.

This clonotype is medium-sized. The chain uses TRBV5-6 and TRBJ2-7; the D gene is possibly TRBD2 (6 bases). Germline V lookup: CDR1 SGHDT, CDR2 YYEEEE. V gave up 1 base and J gave up 3 bases, with 14 bases separating them. The CDR3 extends over 15 amino acids. CDR3 region: CASSLQMEGSYEQYF. CDR3 nucleotide sequence: TGTGCCAGCAGCTTGCAAATGGAGGGGAGCTACGAGCAGTACTTC.

By proportion, this clonotype is large. The rearrangement links TRBV29-1 to TRBJ2-1; TRBD1 is a possible D gene (5 bases). The CDR3 contains 12 residues. The V end was cut by 7 bases, the J end by 3 bases, with 10 bases between. Germline V gives CDR1 SQVTM, CDR2 ANQGSEA. This CDR3 reads CSALTDYNEQFF. The CDR3 DNA reads as TGCAGCGCTCTGACAGACTACAATGAGCAGTTCTTC.

This clonotype appeared a few times. This sequence joins TRBV2 and TRBJ2-3, with 9 bases that match TRBD2. V lost 7 bases and J lost 6; bases outside the gene matches: 17. Germline V gene lookup returns CDR1 SNHLY and CDR2 FYNNEI. This CDR3 is 17 amino acids long. The CDR3 protein is CASTPLGSGGQEDTQYF. The CDR3 nucleotides are TGTGCCAGCACGCCTCTAGGGAGCGGGGGGCAGGAGGATACGCAGTATTTT.

This clonotype is large in the sample. This chain uses TRBV25-1 with TRBJ2-7; D remains unclear. Germline V gene data show CDR1 as MGHDK and CDR2 as SYGVNS. CDR3 size: 13 residues. The V end was cut by 3 bases, the J end by 3 bases, with 9 bases between. CDR3 in DNA: TGTGCCAGCAGTGACATCTCTGACTACGAGCAGTACTTC. It is translated as CASSDISDYEQYF.

This clonotype is medium-sized within its sample. This chain links TRBV19 with TRBJ1-1, with D maybe TRBD1 (5 bases). The ends were cut back, 6 bases at V and 4 bases at J, with 15 bases in the middle. The CDR3 spans 14 residues. Germline loops: CDR1 LNHDA, CDR2 SQIVND (reference sequence). DNA of the CDR3: TGTGCCAGTAGGCCCGACGGGCAGGGCACTGAAGCTTTCTTT. It yields the protein CASRPDGQGTEAFF.

By frequency in the sample, this clonotype is large. V usage is TRBV20-1 and J usage is TRBJ2-1; TRBD1 is a possible D gene (6 bases). V lost 0 bases to trimming and J lost 4 bases, with 16 bases between them. Germline loops: CDR1 DFQATT, CDR2 SNEGSKA (reference sequence). The CDR3 contains 16 residues. The CDR3 DNA reads TGCAGTGCTAGAGATATTGGGAAGGGGGATTACAATGAGCAGTTCTTC. Encoded protein: CSARDIGKGDYNEQFF.

By share, this clonotype ranks as large (0.1 to 1%). The chain links TRBV5-4 to TRBJ2-3; D call uncertain. The CDR3 runs 12 residues. The germline V gene has CDR1 SGHNT and CDR2 YYREEE (reference sequence). Trimming removed 5 bases at V and 1 base at J, with 5 bases between. CDR3 in DNA: TGTGCCAGCAGTACGGGCACAGATACGCAGTATTTT. This encodes CASSTGTDTQYF.

This clonotype is large (0.1 to 1%). The V and J genes are TRBV20-1 and TRBJ2-1; D is unclear. The CDR3 runs to 14 residues. CDR1 DFQATT and CDR2 SNEGSKA come from the germline V gene (reference sequence). V lost 4 bases and J 0 bases, leaving 10 bases between the germline ends. The CDR3 here is CSATDWSSYNEQFF. The CDR3 region has the DNA TGCAGTGCTACCGACTGGAGCTCCTACAATGAGCAGTTCTTC.

Within the sample, this clonotype is hyperexpanded. The chain recombines TRBV20-1 with TRBJ2-3, with 8 positions matching TRBD2. CDR1 is DFQATT and CDR2 is SNEGSKA in the germline V gene (reference sequence). The ends lost 3 bases at V and 5 bases at J; junction bases unmatched: 7. CDR3 size: 14 residues. Here the CDR3 reads CSASGGALGDTQYF. The CDR3, as DNA: TGCAGTGCTAGCGGGGGGGCCTTGGGAGATACGCAGTATTTT.

This clonotype is large in the sample. The chain employs TRBV5-5 and TRBJ2-1, with D uncertain. This CDR3 has 12 residues. The germline V gene encodes CDR1 SGHKS and CDR2 YYEKEE (reference sequence). The V and J ends lost 2 bases and 8 bases respectively, with 8 bases between them. The CDR3 spells CASSLSRDEQFF. In DNA form, the CDR3 reads TGTGCCAGCAGCTTATCTAGAGATGAGCAGTTCTTC.

This clonotype rates as large. The rearrangement uses TRBV29-1 and TRBJ1-5, with D possibly matching TRBD1 (6 bases). Trimming pared 5 bases from V and 1 base from J, leaving 6 bases between. In germline, CDR1 is SQVTM, CDR2 ANQGSEA. CDR3 length: 12 residues. Written as DNA, the CDR3 is TGCAGCGTTACAGGGAGCAATCAGCCCCAGCATTTT. It translates to CSVTGSNQPQHF.